Listed below are T cell receptor beta chains from one sample, sequenced in a study of blood T cells in healthy people across ages. TCRdb ran MiXCR on the 5' RACE reads and lists one entry per CDR3 protein. The sample includes roughly 680,000 distinct CDR3 sequences, around 21% of them seen just once. Sequenced sample: blood. Receptors originate from a man aged 65 to 85 in good health. The CDR3 runs from the conserved cysteine through the conserved F or W. A D gene is named only where the DNA matches it firmly. Size values are once, few and many counts, or a class for expanded clones, and some rows have none.

TRBV9	TRBJ2-5	few	NA	TGTGCCAGCAGCGAGACGGACAGATCCCAAGAGACCCAGTACTTC	CASSETDRSQETQYF
TRBV25-1	TRBJ2-5	few	NA	TGTGCCAGCGCCACATCCCGGGACGCTGAGACCCAGTACTTC	CASATSRDAETQYF
TRBV28	TRBJ2-7	once	NA	TGTGCCAGCACTCTCCGCCAGTCCGACGAGCAGTACTTC	CASTLRQSDEQYF
TRBV5-4	TRBJ2-1	NA	TRBD2	TGTGCCAGCAGCCAGGGGGGACTAGCGGGAGTGAATGAGCAGTTCTTC	CASSQGGLAGVNEQFF
TRBV5-6	TRBJ2-5	NA	TRBD1	TGTGCCAGCAGCCACGGGACAGCGCTGTACCAAGAGACCCAGTACTTC	CASSHGTALYQETQYF
TRBV27	TRBJ1-4	NA	TRBD1	TGTGCCAGCAGTCCGACACAGGGACAGGCAGTAAAACTGTTTTTT	CASSPTQGQAVKLFF
TRBV6-5	TRBJ1-2	few	NA	TGTGCCAGCAGGAAACAGGGTGGCTATGGCTACACCTTC	CASRKQGGYGYTF
TRBV7-9	TRBJ2-1	few	TRBD2	TGTGCCATCCAACCCACTAGCGGGAGCTTAGGTGAGCAGTTCTTC	CAIQPTSGSLGEQFF
TRBV12-3/TRBV12-4	TRBJ2-7	NA	NA	TGTGCCAGCAGTTTGGAGCGTCGGCTCGAGCAGTACTTC	CASSLERRLEQYF
TRBV20-1	TRBJ2-5	few	TRBD2	TGCAGTGCTAGGTTCCAGGGACTAGCGGGAGGGCTATTCTACCAAGAGACCCAGTACTTC	CSARFQGLAGGLFYQETQYF
TRBV29-1	TRBJ2-7	many	TRBD1	TGCAGCGTTGAATGGGACAGCTCCTACGAGCAGTACTTC	CSVEWDSSYEQYF
TRBV7-9	TRBJ2-7	few	TRBD1	TGTGCCAGCAGCTTAGAGGGGGGACAGGTCTACGAGCAGTACTTC	CASSLEGGQVYEQYF
TRBV12-3/TRBV12-4	TRBJ2-5	NA	NA	TGTGCCAGCAGTTTAGCGGCATGGGAGACCCAGTACTTC	CASSLAAWETQYF
TRBV5-5	TRBJ2-1	NA	TRBD2	TGTGCCAGCAGCGGATATTGGTTAGCGGGAGACATCGGTGAGCAGTTCTTC	CASSGYWLAGDIGEQFF
TRBV28	TRBJ2-1	NA	TRBD2	TGTGCCAGCAGTATCGGGACTAGCGGGGTCAATGAGCAGTTCTTC	CASSIGTSGVNEQFF
TRBV14	TRBJ2-3	NA	TRBD2	TGTGCCAGCAGCCAAGAGACTAGCGGAAGCACAGATACGCAGTATTTT	CASSQETSGSTDTQYF
TRBV29-1	TRBJ2-3	few	TRBD2	TGCAGCGTCAGCGGGGATAGCACAGATACGCAGTATTTT	CSVSGDSTDTQYF
TRBV7-2	TRBJ1-4	few	NA	TGTGCCAGCAGCTCTCTAGGGGGGGCAAAACTGTTTTTT	CASSSLGGAKLFF
TRBV5-6	TRBJ1-5	NA	NA	TGTGCCAGCAGCCGTAAAGGTGGGTTTCAGCCCCAGCATTTT	CASSRKGGFQPQHF
TRBV12-3/TRBV12-4	TRBJ2-7	few	TRBD1	TGTGCCAGCAGTCCACGACAGGGGATCTACGAGCAGTACTTC	CASSPRQGIYEQYF
TRBV5-1	TRBJ2-3	few	TRBD1	TGCGCCAGCAACAACAGGGGTACAGATACGCAGTATTTT	CASNNRGTDTQYF
TRBV7-8	TRBJ2-2	NA	TRBD2	TGTGCCGGCAGCCCCCTGTCTAGCGGGAGGGGCACCGGGGAGCTGTTTTTT	CAGSPLSSGRGTGELFF
TRBV7-8	TRBJ1-3	few	NA	TGTGCCAGCAGGCAATCAAACTCTGGAAACACCATATATTTT	CASRQSNSGNTIYF
TRBV12-3/TRBV12-4	TRBJ2-7	few	TRBD2	TGTGCCAGCAGTTTATCAGCGGGAGGGCCCAACGAGCAGTACTTC	CASSLSAGGPNEQYF
TRBV7-2	TRBJ1-3	many	TRBD1	TGTGCCACTAGACAGGGCGTTGGAAACACCATATATTTT	CATRQGVGNTIYF
TRBV2	TRBJ2-5	NA	TRBD2	TGTGCCAGCAGTGAACTTTTCGGGACTAGCGGGAGGCAGGAGACCCAGTACTTC	CASSELFGTSGRQETQYF
TRBV6-5	TRBJ1-5	NA	NA	TGTGCCAGCAGTTATGCCTACAGGGACAATCAGCCCCAGCATTTT	CASSYAYRDNQPQHF
TRBV9	TRBJ2-7	NA	NA	TGTGCCAGCAGCGTCGAATCAGGAAACCACGAGCAGTACTTC	CASSVESGNHEQYF
TRBV2	TRBJ2-5	few	NA	TGTGCCAGCGATAGGGGAGAGACCCAGTACTTC	CASDRGETQYF
TRBV9	TRBJ2-7	NA	NA	TGTGCCAGCGGTAGCGGCTCCTACGAGCAGTACTTC	CASGSGSYEQYF
TRBV6-5	TRBJ1-4	few	TRBD1	TGTGCCAGCCAGACCAGACAGGGTTTGCTGTTTTTT	CASQTRQGLLFF
TRBV7-6	TRBJ2-1	few	NA	TGTGCCAGCAGCTCATTACTCGATGAGCAGTTCTTC	CASSSLLDEQFF
TRBV12-3/TRBV12-4	TRBJ1-3	NA	NA	TGTGCCAGCAGTTTAGAACCATCGACAGGAAACACCATATATTTT	CASSLEPSTGNTIYF
TRBV18	TRBJ1-5	NA	TRBD1	TGTGCCAGCTCACCCTTGGGACAGGCCCGCAATCAGCCCCAGCATTTT	CASSPLGQARNQPQHF
TRBV18	TRBJ2-1	many	TRBD1	TGTGCCAGCAGTCCGGGACAGTACAATGAGCAGTTCTTC	CASSPGQYNEQFF
TRBV24-1	TRBJ2-4	NA	NA	TGTGCCACCAGACTACCGATAGCCAAAAACATTCAGTACTTC	CATRLPIAKNIQYF
TRBV19	TRBJ1-2	NA	TRBD1	TGTGCCAGTAGTGCTACCGGGACAGGGACTAACTATGGCTACACCTTC	CASSATGTGTNYGYTF
TRBV24-1	TRBJ2-1	few	TRBD1	TGTGCCACCAGTGACAGGACAGGTGGAGAGCAGTTCTTC	CATSDRTGGEQFF
TRBV5-1	TRBJ2-3	NA	NA	TGCGCCAGCAGCCACCGGTCCACAGGGTTCCCAGATACGCAGTATTTT	CASSHRSTGFPDTQYF
TRBV21-1	TRBJ2-7	few	NA	TGTGCCAGCAGACGGACAGGGTGCTCCTACGAGCAGTACTTC	CASRRTGCSYEQYF
TRBV2	TRBJ2-1	few	TRBD2	TGTGCCAGCAGGCCGGGACTAGCGGGAGGTTTGTACAATGAGCAGTTCTTC	CASRPGLAGGLYNEQFF
TRBV29-1	TRBJ1-2	NA	NA	TGCAGCGTTGAAGATAGCGAGGACTACACCTTC	CSVEDSEDYTF
TRBV7-3	TRBJ2-1	few	NA	TGTGCCAGCAGCCCCTCCGGGGGTTATTCCTACAATGAGCAGTTCTTC	CASSPSGGYSYNEQFF
TRBV10-3	TRBJ2-7	NA	TRBD1	TGTGCCATCAGTGAGTCGCCAGGGGGATATTACGAGCAGTACTTC	CAISESPGGYYEQYF
TRBV28	TRBJ2-5	NA	TRBD2	TGTGCCAGCGCAGGTTCTAGCGGGAGAGAAATAGAGACCCAGTACTTC	CASAGSSGREIETQYF
TRBV6-1	TRBJ2-7	NA	NA	TGTGCCAGCGGTGGCGCGGTCTACGAGCAGTACTTC	CASGGAVYEQYF
TRBV6-2/TRBV6-3	TRBJ2-4	few	TRBD2	TGTGCCAGCAGTTACTCCGGACTAGCGGGAGGTGGGATGGCCAAAAACATTCAGTACTTC	CASSYSGLAGGGMAKNIQYF
TRBV11-2	TRBJ1-2	few	TRBD1	TGTGCCAGCAGCTACGACAGGGCCGGAGATGGCTACACCTTC	CASSYDRAGDGYTF
TRBV7-9	TRBJ2-2	NA	NA	TGCGCCAGCAGCCCCGCAGGGGACCCAAAAGGCGGGGAGCTGTTTTTT	CASSPAGDPKGGELFF
TRBV20-1	TRBJ1-1	NA	NA	TGCAGTGCTAGAAGAGACTCTGCTTTCTTT	CSARRDSAFF
TRBV2	TRBJ2-3	NA	NA	TGTGCCAGCACCAGGACGTTGACTAGCACAGATACGCAGTATTTT	CASTRTLTSTDTQYF
TRBV5-6	TRBJ2-1	few	NA	TGTGCCAGCAGCTTGGTTAAGAGCTCCTACAATGAGCAGTTCTTC	CASSLVKSSYNEQFF
TRBV15	TRBJ2-7	few	NA	TGTGCCACCAGCTTGGAACCAGACTACGAGCAGTACTTC	CATSLEPDYEQYF
TRBV18	TRBJ2-3	few	TRBD1	TGTGCCAGCTCACCGCCCGACAGGGTCAGCACAGATACGCAGTATTTT	CASSPPDRVSTDTQYF
TRBV14	TRBJ2-7	NA	TRBD2	TGTGCCAGCAGCCATCTAGCGGGAGCGGGCGAGCAGTACTTC	CASSHLAGAGEQYF